These 24 T cell receptor beta chains share one sample of origin, sequenced in a study of T-cell memory formation after mild COVID-19. TCRdb reanalysed the 5' RACE reads using MiXCR and keeps one entry per CDR3 protein. The top ten clones hold under 25% of a sample with 380,000 or so distinct CDR3 sequences, about 15% of them seen once. Sequenced material: PBMCs or a T cell subset sorted from them (not recorded which). The origin of the receptors is a man aged 18 to 29 who had mild COVID-19 (a few samples of this study predate the infection). Cell type and time point are not known.

The rearrangement links TRBV7-3 to TRBJ2-4, with 9 bases matching TRBD1. Germline trimming cut 5 bases from V and 6 bases from J; bases unmatched to any gene: 5. Germline CDR1 is SGHTA and CDR2 is FQGTGA. This CDR3 has 14 residues. This CDR3 reads CASSRDREPNIQYF. The CDR3 bases are TGTGCCAGCAGCCGGGACAGGGAACCAAACATTCAGTACTTC.

This rearrangement joins TRBV6-5 to TRBJ1-4; 7 nucleotides match TRBD1. V lost 0 bases and J lost 5; bases outside the gene matches: 6. From germline, CDR1 is MNHEY and CDR2 SVGAGI. The CDR3 extends over 16 amino acids. The CDR3 DNA follows: TGTGCCAGCAGTTACTCGTCAGGGGGGTTGAATGAAAAACTGTTTTTT. Its translation: CASSYSSGGLNEKLFF.

This clonotype was detected a few times. The chain joins TRBV5-1 to TRBJ2-3, with TRBD1 matching over 9 bases. Germline CDR1 SGHRS, CDR2 YFSETQ. This CDR3 spans 14 amino acids. Germline trimming cut 4 bases from V and 5 bases from J; bases unmatched to any gene: 5. CDR3 loop: CASSRDRAKDTQYF. Written as DNA, the CDR3 is TGCGCCAGCAGCCGGGACAGGGCGAAAGATACGCAGTATTTT.

This clonotype was seen a handful of times. The rearrangement links TRBV20-1 to TRBJ2-3; the D gene is possibly TRBD1 (6 bases). V was cut by 3 bases and J by 0 bases, with 13 bases left in between. CDR3 size: 15 residues. The germline V gene has CDR1 DFQATT and CDR2 SNEGSKA (reference sequence). The CDR3 sequence is CSASRDTASTDTQYF. The CDR3 DNA is TGCAGTGCTAGTAGGGACACCGCTAGCACAGATACGCAGTATTTT.

The chain employs TRBV12-3 or TRBV12-4 and TRBJ2-5, with D uncertain. The germline V and J ends were trimmed by 3 bases and 5 bases, with 10 bases remaining between them. The CDR3 contains 13 residues. DNA for the CDR3: TGTGCCAGCAGTTTGTCTCAGTCGGAGACCCAGTACTTC. Translated, it gives CASSLSQSETQYF.

This clonotype came up a few times. The chain recombines TRBV5-1 with TRBJ2-3; possibly TRBD1 for D (5 bases). The germline V and J ends were trimmed by 0 bases and 0 bases, with 8 bases remaining between them. This CDR3 region has 15 residues. Germline CDR1 SGHRS, CDR2 YFSETQ. CDR3 region: CASSLVGPSTDTQYF. The CDR3 DNA sequence: TGCGCCAGCAGCTTGGTGGGGCCAAGCACAGATACGCAGTATTTT.

The gene calls are TRBV20-1 and TRBJ2-7; D uncertain. The germline CDR1 and CDR2 sequences are DFQATT and SNEGSKA (reference sequence). Trimming took off 3 bases at V and 3 bases at J, with 9 bases between the two ends. This CDR3 spans 12 amino acids. The CDR3 DNA is TGCAGTGCTAGTCCCGCAGGCTACGAGCAGTACGTC. Translated, it gives CSASPAGYEQYV.

The gene calls are TRBV7-9 and TRBJ1-1; 7 bases are shared with TRBD1. Germline CDR1 and CDR2: SEHNR and FQNEAQ (reference sequence). The J segment lost 0 bases and the V segment lost 5 bases, leaving 6 bases of the junction unmatched. There are 15 residues in the CDR3. The CDR3 DNA follows: TGTGCCAGCAGCCCGGGACAGAACCTGAACACTGAAGCTTTCTTT. The encoded protein is CASSPGQNLNTEAFF.

This clonotype was seen repeatedly, ten times or more. The chain links TRBV24-1 to TRBJ2-3; D is uncertain. Germline-derived CDR1 and CDR2 are KGHDR and SFDVKD. This CDR3 has 13 amino acids. V lost 0 bases and J 3 bases, leaving 3 bases between the germline ends. CDR3 coding DNA: TGTGCCACCAGTGATTTGGTTACAGATACGCAGTATTTT. Translating gives CATSDLVTDTQYF.

This clonotype was seen ten or more times. This sequence joins TRBV4-2 and TRBJ2-3; 10 bases fit TRBD2. The CDR3 has 15 residues. Trimming removed 5 bases from V and 4 bases from J; junction bases left unmatched: 6. CDR1 LGHNA and CDR2 YNFKEQ come from the germline V gene. Here the CDR3 reads CASSGSAGGPDTQYF. The CDR3 coding sequence is TGTGCCAGCAGCGGATCAGCGGGGGGGCCAGATACGCAGTATTTT.

The rearrangement uses TRBV6-4 and TRBJ2-3; D not resolved. The CDR3 totals 12 residues. Trimming removed 3 bases from V and 8 bases from J, with 9 bases in between. Per the germline V gene, CDR1 is MRHNA and CDR2 is SNTAGT. The DNA of the CDR3 is TGTGCCAGCAGTGAACAAGGCGGTACGCAGTATTTT. It encodes CASSEQGGTQYF.

This clonotype was seen more than once but under ten times. J is TRBJ2-4 and V is TRBV5-1, with 9 bases fitting TRBD2. Germline lookup yields CDR1 SGHRS and CDR2 YFSETQ. This CDR3 comprises 15 residues. V lost 3 bases and J lost 2; bases outside the gene matches: 3. Written as DNA, the CDR3 is TGCGCCAGCAGCTACCTAGCGGGAACCAAAAACATTCAGTACTTC. Its translation: CASSYLAGTKNIQYF.

This chain uses TRBV5-1 with TRBJ2-6; a weak D match, TRBD1 (5 bases). Trimming pared 0 bases from V and 4 bases from J, leaving 8 bases between. From germline, CDR1 is SGHRS and CDR2 YFSETQ. This CDR3 is 15 amino acids long. CDR3: CASSLEGPGANVLTF. The CDR3 DNA is TGCGCCAGCAGCTTGGAGGGGCCGGGGGCCAACGTCCTGACTTTC.

This clonotype was seen only a few times. The J gene is TRBJ1-2, the V gene TRBV20-1; TRBD1 matches at 8 bases. The V gene end was trimmed by 1 base and the J gene end by 6 bases; junction bases not matched to a gene: 7. There are 14 residues in the CDR3. The germline V gene has CDR1 DFQATT and CDR2 SNEGSKA (reference sequence). CDR3 residues: CSARAISGGHGYTF. The CDR3, as DNA: TGCAGTGCTAGAGCCATCTCAGGGGGCCATGGCTACACCTTC.

The V call is TRBV4-3, the J call TRBJ1-1, with D unclear. This CDR3 spans 15 amino acids. CDR1 is LGHNA and CDR2 is YSLEER in the germline V gene. V lost 0 bases and J 8 bases, leaving 16 bases between the germline ends. The CDR3 sequence: CASSQDYLQVSEAFF. CDR3 DNA sequence: TGCGCCAGCAGCCAAGATTACTTGCAGGTGTCCGAAGCTTTCTTT.

The chain carries TRBV20-1 and TRBJ2-5; no firm D call. Germline assignment: CDR1 DFQATT and CDR2 SNEGSKA (reference sequence). The CDR3 has 11 residues. V lost 5 bases to trimming and J lost 1 base, with 5 bases between them. CDR3 region: CSAQRQETQYF. The DNA for the CDR3 is TGCAGTGCTCAACGCCAAGAGACCCAGTACTTC.

Only a few counts were recorded for this clonotype. The J gene is TRBJ2-7, the V gene TRBV28, with D uncertain. V lost 5 bases and J 0 bases, leaving 8 bases between the germline ends. CDR1 MDHEN and CDR2 SYDVKM come from the germline V gene. The CDR3 consists of 13 residues. CDR3 sequence: CASSGFHSYEQYV. The CDR3, as DNA: TGTGCCAGCAGTGGCTTTCACTCCTACGAGCAGTACGTC.

This clonotype has a count of ten or more. This rearrangement joins TRBV12-3 or TRBV12-4 to TRBJ2-7, with TRBD1 identical over 11 bases. This CDR3 has 14 amino acids. Trimming at V came to 6 bases and at J to 3 bases, leaving 4 bases not matched to a gene. CDR3 nucleotides: TGTGCCAGCAGCCCCGGGACAGGGGGCTACGAGCAGTACTTC. This sequence encodes CASSPGTGGYEQYF.

The CDR3 nucleotides are TGTGCCAGCAGCCAGGACTTAGTGGCGCAGTTCTTC. As protein: CASSQDLVAQFF. The V and J genes are TRBV4-2 and TRBJ2-1; possibly TRBD2 for D (5 bases). CDR3 length: 12 residues. The germline CDR1 and CDR2 sequences are LGHNA and YNFKEQ. Trimming took 3 bases from V and 12 from J, leaving 12 bases between them.

This chain uses TRBV24-1 with TRBJ1-1, with TRBD1 matching 8 bases. This CDR3 has 16 residues. V was clipped by 2 bases and J by 0 bases; unmatched bases: 4. Germline V gene data show CDR1 as KGHDR and CDR2 as SFDVKD. The CDR3 nucleotides read TGTGCCACCAGTGATTACGCGGACAGGGTGAACACTGAAGCTTTCTTT. Protein product: CATSDYADRVNTEAFF.

V is TRBV7-8 and J is TRBJ1-1; D not resolved. Trimming removed 5 bases at V and 6 bases at J, with 13 bases between. CDR3 length: 13 residues. CDR1 is SGHVS, CDR2 FQNEAQ, per germline. CDR3 loop: CASSHPPDSEAFF. The DNA of the CDR3 is TGTGCCAGCAGCCATCCCCCAGATTCTGAAGCTTTCTTT.

This clonotype appeared a single time. This rearrangement joins TRBV2 to TRBJ2-1; 11 bases match TRBD2. CDR1 SNHLY and CDR2 FYNNEI come from the germline V gene. Trimming took 4 bases from V and 1 from J; bases not matched to a gene: 3. The CDR3 has 16 amino acids. This CDR3 reads CASSGIAGGSYNEQFF. The CDR3 DNA reads as TGTGCCAGCAGTGGTATAGCGGGGGGGTCCTACAATGAGCAGTTCTTC. The whole variable domain, filled in from reference TRBV2 and TRBJ2-1, reads EPEVTQTPSHQVTQMGQEVILRCVPISNHLYFYWYRQILGQKVEFLVSFYNNEISEKSEIFDDQFSVERPDGSNFTLKIRSTKLEDSAMYFCASSGIAGGSYNEQFFGPGTRLTVL.

This clonotype showed up just a few times. The V call is TRBV20-1, the J call TRBJ1-1; tentative D call: TRBD1 (5 bases). The V gene's germline CDR1 is DFQATT and CDR2 SNEGSKA (reference sequence). This CDR3 is 13 amino acids long. The V gene lost 6 bases and the J gene lost 6 bases, with 17 bases spanning the gap. The CDR3 loop is CSASRGYRAEAFF. CDR3 bases: TGCAGTGCCAGCCGGGGGTACCGGGCTGAAGCTTTCTTT.

The chain combines TRBV20-1 with TRBJ1-2; D not certain. The length of the CDR3 is 12 residues. Per the germline V gene, CDR1 is DFQATT and CDR2 is SNEGSKA (reference sequence). The germline V and J ends were trimmed by 6 bases and 8 bases, with 16 bases remaining between them. The CDR3: CSAARGGRGYTF. In DNA form, the CDR3 reads TGCAGTGCCGCTCGGGGTGGTAGAGGCTACACCTTC.